This T cell receptor (beta chain) is drawn from a study of OX40 agonist ivuxolimab in advanced cancers. Sequencing used immunoSEQ multiplex PCR; TCRdb keeps in-frame clones, though not all of them. The table lists tens of thousands of clones, roughly 90% of them singletons. This CDR3 spans 17 amino acids. CDR1 and CDR2 from the germline V gene are LGHNA and YSLEER. The V segment lost 1 base and the J segment 3 bases; nucleotides outside the gene matches: 11. The chain recombines TRBV4-3 with TRBJ2-7; 8 nucleotides align to TRBD2. This clonotype originated in an adult with an advanced solid tumor such as melanoma, head and neck, liver or kidney cancer. This material consisted of CD4+ or CD8+ T cells sorted from blood, taken in a trial of the OX40 agonist ivuxolimab. The CDR3 region has the DNA TGCGCCAGCAGCCAAGCGCTAGCGGGTCCCTCGGGCTACGAGCAGTACTTC. Protein: CASSQALAGPSGYEQYF.